One TCR beta chain is described in this entry. This sample is drawn from a study of PD-L1 blockade in urothelial cancer. Study context: Men with urothelial cancer arising in the bladder made up most of the 29 patients. Previous chemotherapy exposure amounted to 0 to 3 regimens for patients. Counts from blood samples showed a median of roughly 130,000 T cells.

Clones were read by immunoSEQ multiplex PCR, and TCRdb kept only the in-frame ones, dropping some. The sample shows 30,000 to 40,000 clones, approximately 84% of them seen only once. This sample's time point: pretreatment peripheral blood. This CDR3 is built from 16 residues. Germline CDR1 and CDR2: MDHEN and SYDVKM. The V end was cut by 3 bases, the J end by 1 base, with 16 bases between. The receptor was derived from a man in his fifties or sixties with urothelial cancer. The V and J genes are TRBV28 and TRBJ2-7; a weak D match, TRBD2 (5 bases). The sample in question was PBMCs, obtained around atezolizumab (anti-PD-L1) treatment. Here the CDR3 DNA reads TGTGCCAGCAGTTTCGCCGCCTGGAGCGGATCCTACGAGCAGTACTTC. Residues: CASSFAAWSGSYEQYF.